These 11 T cell receptor beta chains share one sample of origin, sequenced in a study of early T cells in non-severe SARS-CoV-2 infection. TCRdb analysed the 5' RACE reads with MiXCR anew, one entry per CDR3 protein. The sample gives more than 85,000 distinct CDR3 sequences, around 12% of which show up once; less than 4.5% is in the top ten. The sample was whole blood, taken at baseline. These receptors were taken from an adult who was a healthcare worker with PCR-confirmed SARS-CoV-2 infection or an uninfected control (not recorded which).

The chain carries TRBV30 and TRBJ1-4, with no clear D. Germline lookup yields CDR1 GTSNPN and CDR2 SVGIG (reference sequence). Trimming pared 3 bases from V and 4 bases from J, leaving 9 bases between. CDR3 length: 13 amino acids. CDR3 nucleotide sequence: TGTGCCTGGAGCTCGGATAGTAATGAAAAACTGTTTTTT. This sequence encodes CAWSSDSNEKLFF.

The gene calls are TRBV7-3 and TRBJ2-1, with 11 positions matching TRBD2. CDR1 and CDR2 from the germline V gene are SGHTA and FQGTGA. V gave up 5 bases and J gave up 4 bases; unmatched junction bases: 4. CDR3 size: 15 residues. CDR3 coding DNA: TGTGCCAGCAGCCTTCGACTAGCGGGGTACAATGAGCAGTTCTTC. Its translation: CASSLRLAGYNEQFF.

This clonotype was observed at least ten times. The gene calls are TRBV7-9 and TRBJ2-5, with D perhaps assigned TRBD1 or TRBD2 (5 bases each). The CDR3 spans 14 residues. The V gene's germline CDR1 is SEHNR and CDR2 FQNEAQ (reference sequence). Trimming removed 0 bases from V and 7 bases from J, with 12 bases in between. CDR3 bases: TGTGCCAGCAGCTTAGCCGGGACGGAAGGGACCCAGTACTTC. Translation: CASSLAGTEGTQYF.

V and J are TRBV29-1 and TRBJ2-5, with 9 bases fitting TRBD1. Germline CDR1 is SQVTM and CDR2 is ANQGSEA. The CDR3 consists of 13 residues. The junction had 6 bases not matched to a gene; V was cut back by 7 bases and J by 3 bases. The CDR3 here is CSARDRDKETQYF. The CDR3 DNA sequence: TGCAGCGCCCGGGACAGGGATAAAGAGACCCAGTACTTC. The variable domain in full, completed from reference TRBV29-1 and TRBJ2-5, reads SAVISQKPSRDICQRGTSLTIQCQVDSQVTMMFWYRQQPGQSLTLIATANQGSEATYESGFVIDKFPISRPNLTFSTLTVSNMSPEDSSIYLCSARDRDKETQYFGPGTRLLVL.

Only a few counts were recorded for this clonotype. V gene TRBV7-8 combines with J gene TRBJ2-6; D is possibly TRBD1 (5 bases). The V gene's germline CDR1 is SGHVS and CDR2 FQNEAQ. This CDR3 contains 18 residues. Trimming took off 0 bases at V and 0 bases at J, with 12 bases between the two ends. CDR3 protein: CASSLAPGLSSGANVLTF. The DNA for the CDR3 is TGTGCCAGCAGCTTAGCACCAGGGCTGAGCTCTGGGGCCAACGTCCTGACTTTC.

This clonotype was found a few times. The genes are TRBV28 and TRBJ1-1; possible D gene TRBD1, 6 bases. CDR1 is MDHEN, CDR2 SYDVKM, per germline. The CDR3 totals 14 residues. Trimming removed 3 bases from V and 0 bases from J, with 8 bases in between. CDR3 in amino acids: CASSFGGLNTEAFF. CDR3 nucleotide sequence: TGTGCCAGCAGTTTTGGGGGGCTGAACACTGAAGCTTTCTTT.

This rearrangement joins TRBV7-2 to TRBJ2-1, with 7 bases aligning to TRBD1. The ends lost 5 bases at V and 3 bases at J; junction bases unmatched: 7. The germline V gene encodes CDR1 SGHTA and CDR2 FQGNSA. CDR3 length equals 15 residues. The CDR3 DNA sequence: TGTGCCAGCAGCCCCGATGCAGGGGGCTACAATGAGCAGTTCTTC. The encoded protein is CASSPDAGGYNEQFF.

Only a few counts were recorded for this clonotype. CDR3 sequence (DNA): TGCAGTGCTAGCGGAGTTTCGAACACCGGGGAGCTGTTTTTT. Translated: CSASGVSNTGELFF. The chain carries TRBV20-1 and TRBJ2-2; D unclear. The CDR3 consists of 14 residues. Between the trimmed V and J ends, which lost 3 bases and 0 bases, there was a span of 8 bases. Germline V gene data show CDR1 as DFQATT and CDR2 as SNEGSKA (reference sequence).

Many counts were recorded for this clonotype. V is TRBV7-2 and J is TRBJ2-2; D call uncertain. Trimming took 2 bases from V and 3 from J, leaving 10 bases between them. From germline, CDR1 is SGHTA and CDR2 FQGNSA. This CDR3 is 15 amino acids long. CDR3 sequence reads: CASSLYRDYTGELFF. The DNA for the CDR3 is TGTGCCAGCAGCTTATATAGGGATTACACCGGGGAGCTGTTTTTT.

This clonotype has a count of ten or more. DNA of the CDR3: TGCAGCGTCGCGAAGGGTACGAACACTGAAGCTTTCTTT. Translation gives CSVAKGTNTEAFF. The genes are TRBV29-1 and TRBJ1-1; D call uncertain. The CDR3 is 13 amino acids. V was cut by 6 bases and J by 1 base, with 12 bases left in between. Germline loops: CDR1 SQVTM, CDR2 ANQGSEA.

CDR3 sequence: CAISESTGNYGYTF. The CDR3, as DNA: TGTGCCATCAGTGAGTCTACAGGGAACTATGGCTACACCTTC. This chain connects TRBV10-3 to TRBJ1-2, with a possible D match to TRBD1 (6 bases). Germline V gene data show CDR1 as ENHRY and CDR2 as SYGVKD. V lost 0 bases and J lost 2, with 7 bases in between. The CDR3 runs 14 residues.